The clone carrying this T cell receptor (beta chain) came up a few times. Its matching antigen is unknown. The data are from a study of vaccination and CD4 T cells after COVID-19. This CDR3 region has 13 residues. The germline V gene has CDR1 MDHEN and CDR2 SYDVKM. Trimming took off 5 bases at V and 0 bases at J, with 7 bases between the two ends. Treatment denoted: roughly ten-day PBMC culture with coronavirus spike peptide pools or control peptides (ViraFEST assay). An Oncomine TCR Beta short-read assay was used to sequence the DNA from cultured CD4+ T cells. TCRdb redid the calling of the PCR reads with MiXCR, one entry per CDR3 protein. The sample lists approximately 13,000 distinct CDR3 sequences; about four fifths were seen once.

The genes are TRBV28 and TRBJ1-1; D ambiguous. The clonotype comes from a human donor who had recovered from COVID-19. The sample comprised CD4+ T cells from blood, cultured in vitro. CDR3 sequence: CASSGILNTEAFF. CDR3 sequence (DNA): TGTGCCAGCAGTGGGATCCTGAACACTGAAGCTTTCTTT.